This T cell receptor (beta chain) came from a study of T-cell reconstitution after alpha-beta-depleted transplantation in children. Turning to this clonotype: Its antigen is undetermined.

The authors prepared the TCRbeta library with unique molecular identifiers. TCRdb re-called the PCR reads through MiXCR, storing one row per CDR3 protein. This sample has some 180,000 distinct CDR3 sequences, with around 7% found just once. Germline CDR1 MNHNS, CDR2 SASEGT. The CDR3 is made up of 13 amino acids. The V and J ends lost 4 bases and 4 bases respectively, with 8 bases between them. General study results and limits: There were reportedly several hundred expanded graft clones from which alpha-beta T cells came about two months after transplant. Some patients owed their high day-60 TCRbeta diversity to surviving recipient T cells and thymic progenitors. Counts and diversity of T cells one year after transplant came mostly from newly produced T cells.

This sample comprised PBMCs, obtained before TCRalphabeta/CD19-depleted stem cell transplant. The V and J genes are TRBV6-1 and TRBJ1-5; no reliable D call. The sequence derives from a boy aged 2 to 10 with acute lymphoblastic leukemia, due to receive a stem cell transplant. Written as DNA, the CDR3 is TGTGCCAGCAGTGCACAGCTAAATCAGCCCCAGCATTTT. Protein sequence: CASSAQLNQPQHF.